A selection of T cell receptor beta chains follows, all from one sample in a study of OX40 agonist ivuxolimab in advanced cancers. Sequencing used immunoSEQ multiplex PCR; TCRdb keeps in-frame clones, though not all of them. Of some 96,000 clones detected, approximately 91% appear once; the ten largest clones hold 0.15% to 0.2%. Source: CD4+ or CD8+ T cells sorted from blood, taken in a trial of the OX40 agonist ivuxolimab. The receptors here all came from an adult with an advanced solid tumor such as melanoma, head and neck, liver or kidney cancer. Both conserved end residues are part of each CDR3. D genes are given only for firm matches. Expanded clones are given a class, and other clones once, few, many or no size at all.

abundance: once
v_gene: TRBV19
j_gene: TRBJ1-5
d_gene: TRBD1
CDR3aa: CASSRPGQGVLGNQPQHF
CDR3nt: TGTGCCAGTAGTAGGCCGGGACAGGGGGTTCTCGGGAATCAGCCCCAGCATTTT

abundance: -
v_gene: TRBV5-1
j_gene: TRBJ1-1
d_gene: -
CDR3aa: CASSLARGGRITEAFF
CDR3nt: TGCGCCAGCAGCTTGGCCCGCGGGGGGCGCATCACTGAAGCTTTCTTT

abundance: -
v_gene: TRBV18
j_gene: TRBJ2-4
d_gene: TRBD2
CDR3aa: CASSPLAGGSGQAKNIQYF
CDR3nt: TGTGCCAGCTCACCACTAGCGGGAGGATCCGGCCAAGCCAAAAACATTCAGTACTTC

abundance: few
v_gene: TRBV30
j_gene: TRBJ1-2
d_gene: -
CDR3aa: CAWSVGRENYGYTF
CDR3nt: TGTGCCTGGAGTGTAGGCCGGGAAAACTATGGCTACACCTTC

abundance: -
v_gene: TRBV6-6
j_gene: TRBJ1-5
d_gene: -
CDR3aa: CASRQGVLSNQPQHF
CDR3nt: TGTGCCAGCAGACAAGGGGTGCTTAGCAATCAGCCCCAGCATTTT

abundance: -
v_gene: TRBV30
j_gene: TRBJ2-4
d_gene: -
CDR3aa: CASGAGIQYF
CDR3nt: TGTGCCTCCGGAGCAGGCATTCAGTACTTC

abundance: -
v_gene: TRBV19
j_gene: TRBJ1-5
d_gene: -
CDR3aa: CASSIDSRVEQPQHF
CDR3nt: TGTGCCAGTAGTATAGATTCCAGGGTTGAGCAGCCCCAGCATTTT

abundance: -
v_gene: TRBV19
j_gene: TRBJ1-5
d_gene: TRBD1
CDR3aa: CASGVQGGGNQPQHF
CDR3nt: TGTGCCAGCGGAGTGCAGGGGGGAGGCAATCAGCCCCAGCATTTT

abundance: -
v_gene: TRBV2
j_gene: TRBJ2-1
d_gene: -
CDR3aa: CASSGTPPYNEQFF
CDR3nt: TGTGCCAGCAGCGGGACTCCTCCCTACAATGAGCAGTTCTTC

abundance: -
v_gene: TRBV6-1
j_gene: TRBJ1-4
d_gene: TRBD1
CDR3aa: CASILTGVEKLFF
CDR3nt: TGTGCCAGCATTTTAACAGGGGTTGAAAAACTGTTTTTT

abundance: -
v_gene: TRBV11-2
j_gene: TRBJ2-7
d_gene: -
CDR3aa: CASRYTGNSYEQYF
CDR3nt: TGTGCCAGCAGGTATACCGGGAACTCCTACGAGCAGTACTTC

abundance: -
v_gene: TRBV27
j_gene: TRBJ2-5
d_gene: TRBD2
CDR3aa: CASSLGLAGETQYF
CDR3nt: TGTGCCAGCAGTTTGGGGCTAGCGGGAGAGACCCAGTACTTC

abundance: -
v_gene: TRBV9
j_gene: TRBJ2-2
d_gene: -
CDR3aa: CASSPGTAYNTGELFF
CDR3nt: TGTGCCAGCAGCCCCGGGACGGCGTATAACACCGGGGAGCTGTTTTTT

abundance: -
v_gene: TRBV7-9
j_gene: TRBJ2-3
d_gene: TRBD2
CDR3aa: CASSLLAGVTDTQYF
CDR3nt: TGTGCCAGCAGCTTACTAGCGGGAGTCACAGATACGCAGTATTTT

abundance: once
v_gene: TRBV6-5
j_gene: TRBJ2-7
d_gene: TRBD1
CDR3aa: CASRGQGSYEQYF
CDR3nt: TGTGCCAGCAGGGGACAGGGTTCCTACGAGCAGTACTTC

abundance: -
v_gene: TRBV7-9
j_gene: TRBJ2-7
d_gene: TRBD1
CDR3aa: CASSGSGTGAYEQYF
CDR3nt: TGTGCCAGCAGCGGGTCCGGGACAGGGGCATACGAGCAGTACTTC

abundance: -
v_gene: TRBV2
j_gene: TRBJ2-7
d_gene: TRBD1
CDR3aa: CASRAGTGVDEQYF
CDR3nt: TGTGCCAGCAGAGCCGGGACAGGGGTCGACGAGCAGTACTTC

abundance: few
v_gene: TRBV7-8
j_gene: TRBJ1-1
d_gene: -
CDR3aa: CASSLYLTGAFF
CDR3nt: TGTGCCAGCAGCCTGTACCTCACGGGCGCTTTCTTT

abundance: -
v_gene: TRBV5-1
j_gene: TRBJ2-7
d_gene: -
CDR3aa: CASSLVSDSRYEQYF
CDR3nt: TGCGCCAGCAGCTTGGTATCGGACAGCCGTTACGAGCAGTACTTC

abundance: once
v_gene: TRBV7-8
j_gene: TRBJ2-1
d_gene: TRBD2
CDR3aa: CASSFLAATYNEQFF
CDR3nt: TGTGCCAGCAGCTTTCTAGCGGCCACCTACAATGAGCAGTTCTTC

abundance: -
v_gene: TRBV28
j_gene: TRBJ1-3
d_gene: -
CDR3aa: CASSVITANSGNTIYF
CDR3nt: TGTGCCAGCAGTGTCATAACGGCCAACTCTGGAAACACCATATATTTT

abundance: -
v_gene: TRBV6-4
j_gene: TRBJ1-5
d_gene: -
CDR3aa: CASRDEASNQPQHF
CDR3nt: TGTGCCAGCAGGGACGAGGCTAGCAATCAGCCCCAGCATTTT

abundance: -
v_gene: TRBV7-9
j_gene: TRBJ1-1
d_gene: -
CDR3aa: CASSALKNTEAFF
CDR3nt: TGTGCCAGCAGCGCCCTCAAGAACACTGAAGCTTTCTTT